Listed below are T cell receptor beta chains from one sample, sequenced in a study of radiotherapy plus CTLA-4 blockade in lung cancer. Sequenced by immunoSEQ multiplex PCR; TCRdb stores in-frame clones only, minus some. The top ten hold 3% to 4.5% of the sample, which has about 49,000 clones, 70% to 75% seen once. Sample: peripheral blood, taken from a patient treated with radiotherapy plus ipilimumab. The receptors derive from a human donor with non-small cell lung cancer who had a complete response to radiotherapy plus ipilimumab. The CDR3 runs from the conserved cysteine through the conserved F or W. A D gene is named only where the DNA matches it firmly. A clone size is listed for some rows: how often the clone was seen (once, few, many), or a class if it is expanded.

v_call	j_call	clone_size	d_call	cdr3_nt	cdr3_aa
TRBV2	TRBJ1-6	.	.	TGTGCCAGCAGTTTCAGGTCGGGATCACCCCTCCACTTT	CASSFRSGSPLHF
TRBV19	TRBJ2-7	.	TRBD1	TGTGCCAGTAGTTACTCCGGGACAGGGGCCGACGAGCAGTACTTC	CASSYSGTGADEQYF
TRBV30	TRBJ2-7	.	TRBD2	TGTGCCTGGAGTCATCTAGCGGGAGCTTCCTACGAGCAGTACTTC	CAWSHLAGASYEQYF
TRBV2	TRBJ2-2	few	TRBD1	TGTGCCAGCAGTCTAGACAGGGCTGGCGGGGAGCTGTTTTTT	CASSLDRAGGELFF
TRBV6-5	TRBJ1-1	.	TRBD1	TGTGCCAGCAGTTTTACAGGGGGCGGGGGTGAAGCTTTCTTT	CASSFTGGGGEAFF
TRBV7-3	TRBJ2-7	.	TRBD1	TGTGCCAGCAGCCCGGACGGACAGGGTTCCTACGAGCAGTACTTC	CASSPDGQGSYEQYF
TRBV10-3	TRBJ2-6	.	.	TGTGCCATCGGAGGACAGTACTCTGGGGCCAACGTCCTGACTTTC	CAIGGQYSGANVLTF
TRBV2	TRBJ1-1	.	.	TGTGCCAGCAGCCAGGAAACGAACACTGAAGCTTTCTTT	CASSQETNTEAFF
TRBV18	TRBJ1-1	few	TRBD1	TGTGCCAGCTCACGGGGACAGATGAACACTGAAGCTTTCTTT	CASSRGQMNTEAFF
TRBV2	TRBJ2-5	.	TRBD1	TGTGCCAGCAAGCAGTCCTGGACAGGCTCGGGTGGGACCCAGTACTTC	CASKQSWTGSGGTQYF
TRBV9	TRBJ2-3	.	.	TGTGCCAGCAGCGTAGGGAGAGGTCGGAGCGGATTTTCTAGCACAGATACGCAGTATTTT	CASSVGRGRSGFSSTDTQYF
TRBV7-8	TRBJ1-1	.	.	TGTGCCAGCAGCTTGTGGAGGCAAAACACTGAAGCTTTCTTT	CASSLWRQNTEAFF
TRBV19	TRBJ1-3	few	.	TGTGCCAGTCGACAGGCCCACTCTGGAAACACCATATATTTT	CASRQAHSGNTIYF
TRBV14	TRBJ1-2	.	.	TGTGCCAGCAGCCAAACCCTAACAGTCGGCTACACCTTC	CASSQTLTVGYTF
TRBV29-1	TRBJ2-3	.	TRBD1	TGCAGCGTTGAATCTTCGGGGACAGGGGTATTGGATACGCAGTATTTT	CSVESSGTGVLDTQYF
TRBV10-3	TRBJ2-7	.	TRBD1	TGTGCCACTTCGACAGGGTATAATTACGAGCAGTACTTC	CATSTGYNYEQYF
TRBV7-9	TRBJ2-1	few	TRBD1	TGTGCCAGCAGCTCCTCGGTGGGTGGGGACAGCTACAATGAGCAGTTCTTC	CASSSSVGGDSYNEQFF
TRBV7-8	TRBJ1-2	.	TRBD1	TGTGCCAGCAGCCCCGACAGGGGGACTAACTATGGCTACACCTTC	CASSPDRGTNYGYTF
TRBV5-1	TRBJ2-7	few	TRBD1	TGCGCCAGCAGCTTGGACCTTTGGACAGGAAACTACGAGCAGTACTTC	CASSLDLWTGNYEQYF
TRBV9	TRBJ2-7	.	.	TGTGCCAGCAGCCAGTCCGCGGGGCCCCTCTACGAGCAGTACTTC	CASSQSAGPLYEQYF
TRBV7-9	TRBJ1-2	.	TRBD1	TGTGCCAGCAGCCGACAGGGGGGTGGCTACACCTTC	CASSRQGGGYTF
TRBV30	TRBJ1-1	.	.	TGTGCCTGGAGTGGTGGAGAAGTCAACACTGAAGCTTTCTTT	CAWSGGEVNTEAFF
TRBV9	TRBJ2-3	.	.	TGTGCCAGCAGCGAGAGACTGGCGGTCGGTCTACAACTCACAGATACGCAGTATTTT	CASSERLAVGLQLTDTQYF
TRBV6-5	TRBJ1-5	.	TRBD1	TGTGCCAGCAGCCAACGAGGGACAGATCAGCCCCAGCATTTT	CASSQRGTDQPQHF
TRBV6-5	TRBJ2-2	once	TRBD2	TGTGCCACTACTCCGGGACTAGCGAACACCGGGGAGCTGTTTTTT	CATTPGLANTGELFF
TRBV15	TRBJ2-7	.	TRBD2	TGTGCCACCAGCAGAGATCGGGGGGGATACGAGCAGTACTTC	CATSRDRGGYEQYF
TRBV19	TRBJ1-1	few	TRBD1	TGTGCCAGTCATTACAGACAGGGGCGAAGCACTGAAGCTTTCTTT	CASHYRQGRSTEAFF
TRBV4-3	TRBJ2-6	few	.	TGCGCCAGCAGCCAAGATATCGGGGGTACTGGGGCCAACGTCCTGACTTTC	CASSQDIGGTGANVLTF
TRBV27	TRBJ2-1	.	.	TGTGCCAGCAGTTTAGGGCCACCGATCGAGTACAATGAGCAGTTCTTC	CASSLGPPIEYNEQFF
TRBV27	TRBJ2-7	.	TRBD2	TGTGCCAGCAGGAGCGGGGGGGCCTACGAGCAGTACTTC	CASRSGGAYEQYF
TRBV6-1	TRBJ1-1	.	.	TGTGCCAGCAGTGCCCTAGGGGTGACGGGCACTGAAGCTTTCTTT	CASSALGVTGTEAFF
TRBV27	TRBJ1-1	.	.	TGTGCCAGCAGTTTAACGCACCCCGGGACAAGCAGTGGGACTGAAGCTTTCTTT	CASSLTHPGTSSGTEAFF
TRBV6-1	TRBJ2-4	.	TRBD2	TGTGCCAGCAGTGCTACTAGGGGGACTAGCGGTAACCTTAGCAAAAACATTCAGTACTTC	CASSATRGTSGNLSKNIQYF
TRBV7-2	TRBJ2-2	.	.	TGTGCCAGCAGCTTATCCCAGGGTGGAACCGGGGAGCTGTTTTTT	CASSLSQGGTGELFF
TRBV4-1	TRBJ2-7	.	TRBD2	TGCGCCAGCAGCCAAGTAGCACTAGCGGGTACCTACGAGCAGTACTTC	CASSQVALAGTYEQYF
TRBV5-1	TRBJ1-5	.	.	TGCGCCAGCAGCTTTTCCGGGGATCAGCCCCAGCATTTT	CASSFSGDQPQHF